This note documents a single T cell receptor beta chain sequence. The sample is drawn from a study of blood T cell repertoires in COVID-19. Recruits, aged about 18 to 90 years, lived in 25 or so US areas. Germline V lookup: CDR1 LGHNA, CDR2 YNFKEQ. The length of the CDR3 is 15 residues. Trimming took 0 bases from V and 4 from J, leaving 13 bases between them. Repertoires were generated with immunoSEQ multiplex PCR, while TCRdb's copy carries only in-frame clones and drops some. The profile shows around 420,000 clones, roughly 86% of them singletons. Sequences were obtained from PBMCs or T cells enriched from blood (not recorded which). The sequence was collected from a woman aged 40 to 55 with acute COVID-19. V is TRBV4-2 and J is TRBJ2-7; tentatively, D is TRBD2 (6 bases). CDR3 protein: CASSQDGGRFYEQYF. The CDR3 DNA reads TGTGCCAGCAGCCAAGACGGGGGACGATTTTACGAGCAGTACTTC.